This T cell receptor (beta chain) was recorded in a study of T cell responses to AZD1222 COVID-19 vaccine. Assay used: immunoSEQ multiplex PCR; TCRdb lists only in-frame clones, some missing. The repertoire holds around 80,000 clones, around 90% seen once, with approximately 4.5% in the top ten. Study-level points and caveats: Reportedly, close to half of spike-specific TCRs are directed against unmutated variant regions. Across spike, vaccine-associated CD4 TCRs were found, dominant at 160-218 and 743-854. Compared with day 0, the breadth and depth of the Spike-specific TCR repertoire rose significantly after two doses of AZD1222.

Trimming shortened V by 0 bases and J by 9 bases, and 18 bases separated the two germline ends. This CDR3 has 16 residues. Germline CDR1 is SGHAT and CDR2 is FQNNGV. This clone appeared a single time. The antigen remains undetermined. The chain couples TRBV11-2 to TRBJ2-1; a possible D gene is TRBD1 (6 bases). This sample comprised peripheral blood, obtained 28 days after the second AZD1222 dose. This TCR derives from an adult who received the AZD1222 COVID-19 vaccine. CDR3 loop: CASSLDRDYRVGEQFF. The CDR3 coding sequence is TGTGCCAGCAGCTTAGATCGGGATTACAGGGTGGGTGAGCAGTTCTTC.